This passage covers 5 T cell receptor beta chains from one sample sequenced in a study of T-cell reconstitution after alpha-beta-depleted transplantation in children. Using unique molecular identifiers, the investigators prepared the TCRbeta library. TCRdb ran MiXCR on the PCR reads and lists one entry per CDR3 protein. Here the sample spans about 980,000 distinct CDR3 sequences, roughly 29% being singletons. Sample: PBMCs, mostly from graft donor cells, taken 360 days after TCRalphabeta/CD19-depleted stem cell transplant. The receptors were gathered from a boy under two years old who had a stem cell transplant for SCID, so the T cells may come from the graft donor.

This clonotype showed up just a few times. The V gene is TRBV4-2, the J gene TRBJ2-2; D uncertain. In germline, CDR1 is LGHNA, CDR2 YNFKEQ. The CDR3 length is 14 residues. V gave up 0 bases and J gave up 3 bases, with 5 bases separating them. The CDR3 bases are TGTGCCAGCAGCCAAGAAATGGACACCGGGGAGCTGTTTTTT. Its protein is CASSQEMDTGELFF.

The chain has TRBV29-1 and TRBJ2-3, with 8 bases lining up with TRBD2. In germline, CDR1 is SQVTM, CDR2 ANQGSEA. The CDR3 extends over 14 amino acids. V gave up 1 base and J gave up 6 bases; unmatched junction bases: 6. The CDR3 loop reads CSVEGRGGQDTQYF. CDR3 bases: TGCAGCGTTGAAGGCCGGGGGGGCCAGGATACGCAGTATTTT.

The chain combines TRBV5-1 with TRBJ1-2; 7 bases align to TRBD1. Trimming at V came to 4 bases and at J to 5 bases, leaving 8 bases not matched to a gene. The length of the CDR3 is 14 residues. Germline CDR1 SGHRS, CDR2 YFSETQ. The CDR3 region is CASSPDRELYGYTF. In DNA, the CDR3 is TGCGCCAGCAGCCCCGACAGGGAGCTGTATGGCTACACCTTC.

The rearrangement links TRBV7-3 to TRBJ2-3; 8 bases match TRBD2. CDR3 length: 16 residues. V lost 2 bases, J lost 2 bases, and 6 bases stayed unmatched. In germline, CDR1 is SGHTA, CDR2 FQGTGA. The CDR3 nucleotides read TGTGCCAGCAGCTTACAAGCGGGGGCCACCACAGATACGCAGTATTTT. It specifies CASSLQAGATTDTQYF.

This clonotype occurred many times. The chain links TRBV5-1 to TRBJ2-7; 9 bases agree with TRBD1. The CDR3 totals 14 residues. Germline CDR1 reads SGHRS; CDR2 reads YFSETQ. V was pared by 4 bases and J by 5 bases, with 7 bases of the junction left unmatched. Here the CDR3 DNA reads TGCGCCAGCAGCCTGGGACAGGGCAAGGACGAGCAGTACTTC. Translating it yields CASSLGQGKDEQYF.